Listed here is a single T cell receptor (beta chain). Its cognate antigen is unknown. V was clipped by 8 bases and J by 1 base, with 17 bases between them. The CDR3 extends over 15 amino acids. The germline CDR1 and CDR2 sequences are LNHDA and SQIVND (reference sequence). PCR involved 60 Vbeta and 13 Jbeta primers. Assay: immunoSEQ multiplex PCR; the TCRdb copy retains only in-frame clones and omits some. The profile shows roughly 200,000 clones, around 83% of them singletons. The sample originates from a study of cytomegalovirus exposure and HLA in healthy donors. General study results and limits: Analyses of presence and absence presupposed an approximately uniform sequencing depth across donors.

This TCR was sampled from a man aged 35 to 55 in good health and CMV-seropositive. Sequencing used PBMCs. The chain couples TRBV19 to TRBJ1-2, with D possibly TRBD1 on 5 matching bases. DNA for the CDR3: TGTGCCAGTTGGGATAGGGGCAGAAATAACTATGGCTACACCTTC. It codes for CASWDRGRNNYGYTF.